This TCR beta chain appears in the sequencing data of a study of blood T cells in healthy people across ages. The use of a sample-barcoded 5' primer and a J-beta primer mix characterized a second PCR of about 7 to 12 cycles. TCRdb fed the 5' RACE reads into MiXCR, producing one record per CDR3 protein. Found here are 800,000 to 950,000 distinct CDR3 sequences, about 27% of them singletons; the top ten hold about 9.4%. CDR3 length: 15 residues. Germline V gene data show CDR1 as MDHEN and CDR2 as SYDVKM. The V and J ends lost 4 bases and 2 bases respectively, with 11 bases between them. About this clonotype itself: A much larger clone lies one base from this, so it may be a read error.

These records were also assigned to another study, of T cells of mothers and their children.

The chain is built from TRBV28 and TRBJ1-4; no reliable D call. This TCR was recovered from a woman between 40 and 55 years old in good health. The material sequenced was blood. The CDR3 DNA reads as TGTGCCAGCAGTTGGAGTGGGTCTACTAATGAAAAACTGTTTTTT. This codes for CASSWSGSTNEKLFF.